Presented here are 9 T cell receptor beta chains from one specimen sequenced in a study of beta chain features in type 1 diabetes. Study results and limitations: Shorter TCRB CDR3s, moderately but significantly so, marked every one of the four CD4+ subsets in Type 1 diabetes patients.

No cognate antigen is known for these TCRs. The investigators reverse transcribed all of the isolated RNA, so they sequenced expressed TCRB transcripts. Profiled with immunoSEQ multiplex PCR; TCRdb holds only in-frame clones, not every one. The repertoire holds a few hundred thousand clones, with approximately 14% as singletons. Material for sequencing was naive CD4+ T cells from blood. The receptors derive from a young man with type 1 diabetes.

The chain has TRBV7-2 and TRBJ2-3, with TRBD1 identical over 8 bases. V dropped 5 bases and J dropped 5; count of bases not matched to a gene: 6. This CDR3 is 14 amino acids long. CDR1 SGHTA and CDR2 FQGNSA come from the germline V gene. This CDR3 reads CASSIQGELDTQYF. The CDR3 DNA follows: TGTGCCAGCAGCATACAGGGGGAGTTAGATACGCAGTATTTT.

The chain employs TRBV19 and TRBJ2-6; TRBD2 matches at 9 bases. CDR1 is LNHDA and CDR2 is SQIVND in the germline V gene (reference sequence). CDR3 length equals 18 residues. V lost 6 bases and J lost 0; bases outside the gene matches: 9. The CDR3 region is CASSMGLAYYSGANVLTF. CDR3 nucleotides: TGTGCCAGTAGCATGGGACTAGCTTACTACTCTGGGGCCAACGTCCTGACTTTC. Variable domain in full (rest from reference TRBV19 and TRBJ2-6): DGGITQSPKYLFRKEGQNVTLSCEQNLNHDAMYWYRQDPGQGLRLIYYSQIVNDFQKGDIAEGYSVSREKKESFPLTVTSAQKNPTAFYLCASSMGLAYYSGANVLTFGAGSRLTVL.

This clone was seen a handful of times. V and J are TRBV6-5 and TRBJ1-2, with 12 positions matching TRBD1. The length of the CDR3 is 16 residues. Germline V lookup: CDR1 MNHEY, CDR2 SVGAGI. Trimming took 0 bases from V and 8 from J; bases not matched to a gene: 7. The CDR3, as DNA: TGTGCCAGCAGTTACTCGAGGGGACAGGGGGCGGAAGGCTACACCTTC. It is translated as CASSYSRGQGAEGYTF.

The CDR3 is CASSPNTGTGWEGQYF. CDR3 sequence (DNA): TGTGCCAGCAGTCCTAATACCGGGACAGGGTGGGAGGGGCAGTACTTC. The chain employs TRBV5-6 and TRBJ2-7; 9 positions agree with TRBD1. V was pared by 5 bases and J by 9 bases, with 18 bases of the junction left unmatched. The length of the CDR3 is 16 residues. CDR1 is SGHDT and CDR2 is YYEEEE in the germline V gene.

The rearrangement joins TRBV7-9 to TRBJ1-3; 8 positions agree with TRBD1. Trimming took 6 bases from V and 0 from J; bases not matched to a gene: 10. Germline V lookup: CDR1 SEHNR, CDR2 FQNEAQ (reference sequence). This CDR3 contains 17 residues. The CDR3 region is CASSSGQGPLSGNTIYF. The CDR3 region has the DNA TGTGCCAGCAGTTCCGGACAGGGCCCCCTCTCTGGAAACACCATATATTTT.

The CDR3 spells CSARQGSGSNQPQHF. CDR3 DNA sequence: TGCAGCGCTAGACAGGGCTCGGGAAGCAATCAGCCCCAGCATTTT. The chain joins TRBV29-1 to TRBJ1-5; 7 bases line up with TRBD1. Per germline, CDR1 SQVTM and CDR2 ANQGSEA. The CDR3 is made up of 15 amino acids. V lost 7 bases and J lost 1; bases outside the gene matches: 10. The full variable domain, in which reference TRBV29-1 and TRBJ1-5 provide the parts outside the CDR3, is SAVISQKPSRDICQRGTSLTIQCQVDSQVTMMFWYRQQPGQSLTLIATANQGSEATYESGFVIDKFPISRPNLTFSTLTVSNMSPEDSSIYLCSARQGSGSNQPQHFGDGTRLSIL.

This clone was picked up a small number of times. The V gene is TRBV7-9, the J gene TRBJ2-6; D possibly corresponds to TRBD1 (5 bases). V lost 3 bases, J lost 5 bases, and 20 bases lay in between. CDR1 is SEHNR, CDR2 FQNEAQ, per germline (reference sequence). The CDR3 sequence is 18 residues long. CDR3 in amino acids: CASSFGQGSPLWANVLTF. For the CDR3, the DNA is TGTGCCAGCAGCTTCGGGCAGGGTAGCCCCCTGTGGGCCAACGTCCTGACTTTC.

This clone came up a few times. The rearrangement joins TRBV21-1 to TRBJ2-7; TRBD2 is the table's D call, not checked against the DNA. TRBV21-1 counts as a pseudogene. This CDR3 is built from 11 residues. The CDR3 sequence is CASNHGYEQYF. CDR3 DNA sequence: TGTGCCAGCAACCACGGCTACGAGCAGTACTTC.

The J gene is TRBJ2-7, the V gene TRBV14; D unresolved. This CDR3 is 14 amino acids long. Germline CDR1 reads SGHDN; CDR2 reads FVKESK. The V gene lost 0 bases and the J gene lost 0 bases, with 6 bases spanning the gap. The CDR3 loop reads CASSQDQNSYEQYF. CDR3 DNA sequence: TGTGCCAGCAGCCAAGATCAGAACTCCTACGAGCAGTACTTC.